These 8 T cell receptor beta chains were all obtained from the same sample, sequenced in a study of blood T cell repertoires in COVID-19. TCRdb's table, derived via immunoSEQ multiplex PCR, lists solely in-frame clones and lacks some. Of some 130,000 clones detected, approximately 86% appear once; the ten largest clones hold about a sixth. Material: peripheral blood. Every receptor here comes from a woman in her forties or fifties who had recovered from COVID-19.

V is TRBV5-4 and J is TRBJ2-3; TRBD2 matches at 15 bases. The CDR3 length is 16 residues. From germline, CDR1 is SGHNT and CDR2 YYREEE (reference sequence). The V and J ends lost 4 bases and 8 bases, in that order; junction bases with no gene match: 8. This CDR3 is CASSEGLAGGGGTQYF. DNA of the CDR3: TGTGCCAGCAGCGAGGGACTAGCGGGGGGCGGTGGTACGCAGTATTTT.

The CDR3 DNA reads as TGTGCTAGTGGTGCCATGGCGGGGGGACGGGGGATAGCGACTGAAGCTTTCTTT. This sequence encodes CASGAMAGGRGIATEAFF. The chain recombines TRBV12-5 with TRBJ1-1; tentatively, D is TRBD1 (5 bases). There are 18 residues in the CDR3. Trimming stripped 5 bases from V and 5 bases from J, with 27 bases between. Germline CDR1 LGHNT, CDR2 FRNRAP.

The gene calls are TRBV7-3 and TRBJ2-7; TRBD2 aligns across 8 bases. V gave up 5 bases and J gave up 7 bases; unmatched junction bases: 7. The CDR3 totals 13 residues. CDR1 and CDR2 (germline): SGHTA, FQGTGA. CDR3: CASSPGGGREQYF. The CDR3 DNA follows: TGTGCCAGCAGCCCAGGCGGGGGGAGGGAGCAGTACTTC.

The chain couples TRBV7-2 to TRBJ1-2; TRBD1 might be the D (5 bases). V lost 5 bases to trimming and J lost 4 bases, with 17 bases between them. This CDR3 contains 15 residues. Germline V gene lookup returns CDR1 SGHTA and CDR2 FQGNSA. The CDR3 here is CASSLARQILYGYTF. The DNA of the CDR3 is TGTGCCAGCAGCCTCGCCCGACAGATCCTCTATGGCTACACCTTC.

CDR3 DNA sequence: TGTGCCAGCAGCTTAACCGACAGCTATGGCTACACCTTC. This translates into CASSLTDSYGYTF. The chain couples TRBV7-2 to TRBJ1-2; perhaps TRBD1 as D (5 bases). CDR3 size: 13 residues. V lost 2 bases, J lost 4 bases, and 8 bases lay in between. Germline V lookup: CDR1 SGHTA, CDR2 FQGNSA.

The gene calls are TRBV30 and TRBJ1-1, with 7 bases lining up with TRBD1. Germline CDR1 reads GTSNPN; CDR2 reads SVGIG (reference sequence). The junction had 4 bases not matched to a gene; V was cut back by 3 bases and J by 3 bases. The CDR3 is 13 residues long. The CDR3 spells CAWRVQGYTEAFF. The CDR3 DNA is TGTGCCTGGAGAGTACAGGGGTACACTGAAGCTTTCTTT. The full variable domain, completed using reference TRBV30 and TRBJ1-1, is SQTIHQWPATLVQPVGSPLSLECTVEGTSNPNLYWYRQAAGRGLQLLFYSVGIGQISSEVPQNLSASRPQDRQFILSSKKLLLSDSGFYLCAWRVQGYTEAFFGQGTRLTVV.

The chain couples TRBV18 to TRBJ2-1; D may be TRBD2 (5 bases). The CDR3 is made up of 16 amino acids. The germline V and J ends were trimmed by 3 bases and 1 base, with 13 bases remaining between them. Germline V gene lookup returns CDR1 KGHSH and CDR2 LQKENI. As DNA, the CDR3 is TGTGCCAGCTCACCGGCCCGGGGTAGTTCCTACAATGAGCAGTTCTTC. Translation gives CASSPARGSSYNEQFF. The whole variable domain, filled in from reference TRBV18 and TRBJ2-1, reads NAGVMQNPRHLVRRRGQEARLRCSPMKGHSHVYWYRQLPEEGLKFMVYLQKENIIDESGMPKERFSAEFPKEGPSILRIQQVVRGDSAAYFCASSPARGSSYNEQFFGPGTRLTVL.

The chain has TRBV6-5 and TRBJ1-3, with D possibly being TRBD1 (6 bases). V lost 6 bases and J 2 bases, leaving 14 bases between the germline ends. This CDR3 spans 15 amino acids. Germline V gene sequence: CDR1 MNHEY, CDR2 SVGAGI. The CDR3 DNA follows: TGTGCCAGCAGGACAGGACAGTCTGCTGGAAACACCATATATTTT. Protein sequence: CASRTGQSAGNTIYF.